What follows are 18 T cell receptor beta chains derived from one specimen sequenced in a study of shared clonotypes between healthy human individuals. The naive CD8 subset, CD45RO-negative cells positively selected for CCR7, excluded terminally differentiated effector memory CD45RA+ cells. TCRdb's table, derived via immunoSEQ multiplex PCR, lists solely in-frame clones and lacks some. The table shows about 580,000 clones, with 95% to 98% occurring only once. The specimen was naive CD8+ T cells sorted from blood. The receptor source for this set is a man aged 30 to 45 in good health.

This rearrangement joins TRBV11-3 to TRBJ2-7; D may be TRBD1 (6 bases). The CDR3 is 14 amino acids. The germline gives CDR1 SGHNT, CDR2 YENEEA. Trimming left V 4 bases short and J 3 bases short, with 13 bases between. This CDR3 reads CASSSGHNGYEQYF. As DNA, the CDR3 is TGTGCCAGCAGCTCGGGACATAATGGCTACGAGCAGTACTTC.

V usage is TRBV29-1 and J usage is TRBJ2-7, with 9 bases aligning to TRBD2. Trimming cost V 0 bases and J 4 bases; bases outside gene matches: 10. The germline gives CDR1 SQVTM, CDR2 ANQGSEA. CDR3 length: 16 amino acids. The CDR3 loop reads CSVEDPARSGRYEQYF. The CDR3 region has the DNA TGCAGCGTTGAAGATCCTGCGAGGAGCGGGAGGTACGAGCAGTACTTC.

About this clone: Distinct nucleotide sequences in the sample also encode this CDR3. This chain joins TRBV11-2 and TRBJ2-7, with 10 positions matching TRBD2. Germline CDR1 and CDR2: SGHAT and FQNNGV. Trimming cost V 3 bases and J 4 bases; bases outside gene matches: 3. The CDR3 has 14 amino acids. CDR3 protein: CASSLGAGGYEQYF. DNA for the CDR3: TGTGCCAGCAGCTTGGGAGCGGGAGGGTACGAGCAGTACTTC.

The chain is built from TRBV5-4 and TRBJ1-1; 8 bases align to TRBD1. This CDR3 is built from 16 residues. The germline V gene encodes CDR1 SGHNT and CDR2 YYREEE (reference sequence). V lost 0 bases to trimming and J lost 1 base; unmatched junction nucleotides: 5. CDR3 loop: CASSLVLGQANTEAFF. In DNA, the CDR3 is TGTGCCAGCAGCTTGGTTCTGGGACAGGCGAACACTGAAGCTTTCTTT.

The chain couples TRBV29-1 to TRBJ2-2; D uncertain. There are 15 residues in the CDR3. Germline V CDR1 and CDR2: SQVTM, ANQGSEA. Deletions cut 6 bases from V and 0 bases from J, with 14 bases between. This CDR3 reads CSVVYGGTNTGELFF. CDR3 nucleotide sequence: TGCAGCGTCGTCTATGGTGGTACGAACACCGGGGAGCTGTTTTTT.

In this sample, this clone turned up once. The rearrangement links TRBV4-3 to TRBJ2-1; no definite D call. V was clipped by 1 base and J by 4 bases, with 8 bases between them. CDR3 size: 14 residues. CDR1 is LGHNA, CDR2 YSLEER, per germline. CDR3 DNA: TGCGCCAGCAGCCAAGGTTTGACTTACAATGAGCAGTTCTTC. Protein sequence: CASSQGLTYNEQFF.

This sequence joins TRBV29-1 and TRBJ2-5; maybe TRBD2 (6 bases). V lost 4 bases, J lost 1 base, and 16 bases lay in between. This CDR3 contains 15 residues. The germline V gene has CDR1 SQVTM and CDR2 ANQGSEA. The CDR3 nucleotides read TGCAGCGTTGGCCGACTAGACGAGCCCCAAGAGACCCAGTACTTC. Translation: CSVGRLDEPQETQYF.

The rearrangement uses TRBV4-1 and TRBJ2-2; TRBD1 agrees at 7 bases. The V gene end was trimmed by 6 bases and the J gene end by 5 bases; junction bases not matched to a gene: 6. The germline V gene has CDR1 MGHRA and CDR2 YSYEKL. CDR3 size: 14 residues. The CDR3 spells CASSWDRETGELFF. CDR3 sequence (DNA): TGCGCCAGCAGTTGGGACAGAGAGACCGGGGAGCTGTTTTTT.

The V call is TRBV9, the J call TRBJ1-1, with no clear D. This CDR3 region has 16 residues. CDR1 and CDR2 (germline): SGDLS, YYNGEE. V was cut by 0 bases and J by 3 bases, with 15 bases left in between. CDR3 in amino acids: CASSVGSGNSDTEAFF. CDR3 bases: TGTGCCAGCAGCGTAGGATCCGGCAATTCGGACACTGAAGCTTTCTTT.

This clone showed up just once. The V and J genes are TRBV2 and TRBJ2-7; tentative D call: TRBD1 (6 bases). Trimming removed 1 base from V and 1 base from J, with 11 bases in between. Per germline, CDR1 SNHLY and CDR2 FYNNEI. The CDR3 loop spans 15 amino acids. The CDR3 spells CASSEDLGQSYEQYF. CDR3 coding DNA: TGTGCCAGCAGTGAAGACCTCGGACAGTCCTACGAGCAGTACTTC.

This chain connects TRBV2 to TRBJ2-7, with 13 positions matching TRBD2. Germline CDR1 is SNHLY and CDR2 is FYNNEI. CDR3 length equals 15 residues. V was pared by 5 bases and J by 4 bases, with 5 bases of the junction left unmatched. The CDR3 reads CASSRTSGSLYEQYF. CDR3 bases: TGTGCCAGCAGTCGGACTAGCGGGAGTTTATACGAGCAGTACTTC.

The V gene is TRBV7-6, the J gene TRBJ2-3, with 7 bases that match TRBD1. CDR1 is SGHVS, CDR2 FNYEAQ, per germline. The CDR3 spans 14 residues. The junction had 5 bases not matched to a gene; V was cut back by 4 bases and J by 4 bases. CDR3 residues: CASSSYDRADTQYF. The CDR3 DNA is TGTGCCAGCAGCTCTTACGACAGGGCAGATACGCAGTATTTT.

This chain connects TRBV5-5 to TRBJ2-7; 10 nucleotides align to TRBD2. CDR1 SGHKS and CDR2 YYEKEE come from the germline V gene (reference sequence). This CDR3 has 15 amino acids. The ends lost 5 bases at V and 3 bases at J; junction bases unmatched: 8. The chain's CDR3 is CASSNGLAEIYEQYF. CDR3 bases: TGTGCCAGCAGTAATGGACTAGCGGAGATCTACGAGCAGTACTTC. Together with reference TRBV5-5 and TRBJ2-7, the CDR3 gives the full variable domain: DAGVTQSPTHLIKTRGQQVTLRCSPISGHKSVSWYQQVLGQGPQFIFQYYEKEERGRGNFPDRFSARQFPNYSSELNVNALLLGDSALYLCASSNGLAEIYEQYFGPGTRLTVT.

The rearrangement uses TRBV5-1 and TRBJ2-2, with 10 positions matching TRBD2. Germline CDR1 reads SGHRS; CDR2 reads YFSETQ. CDR3 size: 17 residues. V shed 0 bases and J 1 base; nucleotides not matched to a gene: 3. CDR3 bases: TGCGCCAGCAGCTTGGCGACTAGCGGGTGGAACACCGGGGAGCTGTTTTTT. Protein sequence: CASSLATSGWNTGELFF. The full variable domain, completed using reference TRBV5-1 and TRBJ2-2, is KAGVTQTPRYLIKTRGQQVTLSCSPISGHRSVSWYQQTPGQGLQFLFEYFSETQRNKGNFPGRFSGRQFSNSRSEMNVSTLELGDSALYLCASSLATSGWNTGELFFGEGSRLTVL.

V usage is TRBV7-2 and J usage is TRBJ2-7, with 11 bases that match TRBD2. Looked up from germline, CDR1 is SGHTA and CDR2 is FQGNSA. This CDR3 comprises 15 residues. After removal of 1 base from V and 5 bases from J, the junction contained 4 bases not matched to a gene. The CDR3 DNA is TGTGCCAGCAGCTTAGGACTAGCGGGAATAAACGAGCAGTACTTC. This gives the protein CASSLGLAGINEQYF.

The rearrangement uses TRBV15 and TRBJ2-5; 7 bases fit TRBD1. The J segment lost 3 bases and the V segment lost 1 base, leaving 5 bases of the junction unmatched. This CDR3 has 15 residues. Per germline, CDR1 LNHNV and CDR2 YYDKDF (reference sequence). The CDR3 protein is CATSRVRGGEETQYF. CDR3 DNA: TGTGCCACCAGCAGAGTGCGAGGGGGCGAAGAGACCCAGTACTTC.

The V and J genes are TRBV7-9 and TRBJ1-1; 7 bases agree with TRBD1. This CDR3 has 13 amino acids. Per germline, CDR1 SEHNR and CDR2 FQNEAQ (reference sequence). V shed 5 bases, J shed 4 bases, and the junction held 4 bases outside the gene matches. The CDR3 is CASSPTGITEAFF. CDR3 sequence (DNA): TGTGCCAGCAGCCCGACAGGGATCACTGAAGCTTTCTTT.

This clone was seen just once. The rearrangement links TRBV6-6 to TRBJ2-1; 8 bases are shared with TRBD1. The J segment lost 7 bases and the V segment lost 2 bases, leaving 7 bases of the junction unmatched. Per the germline V gene, CDR1 is MNHNY and CDR2 is SVGAGI (reference sequence). This CDR3 comprises 15 residues. CDR3 sequence: CASSYLPRTGNEQFF. The CDR3 DNA follows: TGTGCCAGCAGTTACCTACCAAGGACAGGGAATGAGCAGTTCTTC.